The text below deals with one T cell receptor beta chain. CDR3 size: 17 residues. CDR1 is SGDLS, CDR2 YYNGEE, per germline. After removal of 4 bases from V and 1 base from J, the junction contained 8 bases not matched to a gene. The source of the sample is a study of T-cell reconstitution after alpha-beta-depleted transplantation in children. Preparing the TCRbeta library involved the use of unique molecular identifiers. From the PCR reads, TCRdb called clonotypes with MiXCR, one entry per CDR3 protein. The sample has about 540,000 distinct CDR3 sequences, approximately 20% seen once. The specimen comprised PBMCs from the stem cell graft donor, sampled from the stem cell graft. The sequence came from a human donor who donated a stem cell graft to a child with acute lymphoblastic leukemia. The chain joins TRBV9 to TRBJ2-3; 11 bases agree with TRBD2. The CDR3 region is CASSLTSGISGTDTQYF. CDR3 nucleotides: TGTGCCAGCAGCTTGACTAGCGGGATAAGCGGCACAGATACGCAGTATTTT.